Presented here are 25 T cell receptor beta chains from one specimen sequenced in a study of chemoradiotherapy in HPV16-positive cancers (dated by TCRdb to the early 2020s). Library preparation used the immunoSEQ multiplex PCR assay. Held by TCRdb, this immuneACCESS table contains in-frame sequences only and omits some clones. Under half of the omission traces to an unresolved V gene where checked; the cause of the rest is unknown. The sample records over 15,000 clones, about 80% of which are singletons. Of the sample, about 3.5% falls within the top ten clones. The source material was blood, sampled from a patient who underwent chemoradiotherapy. Every receptor here comes from a human donor with HPV-associated anogenital cancer.

V and J are TRBV7-9 and TRBJ2-5; the D is unclear. Germline CDR1 is SEHNR and CDR2 is FQNEAQ (reference sequence). V lost 1 base to trimming and J lost 5 bases, with 8 bases between them. The length of the CDR3 is 13 residues. CDR3 loop: CASSLGGGETQYF. The CDR3 nucleotides read TGTGCCAGCAGCTTAGGGGGTGGGGAGACCCAGTACTTC. The entire variable domain, with the rest obtained from reference TRBV7-9 and TRBJ2-5, is as follows: DTGVSQNPRHKITKRGQNVTFRCDPISEHNRLYWYRQTLGQGPEFLTYFQNEAQLEKSRLLSDRFSAERPKGSFSTLEIQRTEQGDSAMYLCASSLGGGETQYFGPGTRLLVL.

The rearrangement joins TRBV15 to TRBJ1-5, with D uncertain. CDR3 length equals 14 residues. V lost 0 bases to trimming and J lost 6 bases, with 9 bases between them. Germline V lookup: CDR1 LNHNV, CDR2 YYDKDF (reference sequence). The CDR3 region is CATSRDPVSQPQHF. The CDR3 bases are TGTGCCACCAGCAGAGATCCCGTAAGTCAGCCCCAGCATTTT. The entire variable domain, with the rest obtained from reference TRBV15 and TRBJ1-5, is as follows: DAMVIQNPRYQVTQFGKPVTLSCSQTLNHNVMYWYQQKSSQAPKLLFHYYDKDFNNEADTPDNFQSRRPNTSFCFLDIRSPGLGDTAMYLCATSRDPVSQPQHFGDGTRLSIL.

This sequence joins TRBV28 and TRBJ1-5; 9 bases fit TRBD1. This CDR3 spans 17 amino acids. Trimming at V came to 3 bases and at J to 0 bases, leaving 6 bases not matched to a gene. Germline V gene sequence: CDR1 MDHEN, CDR2 SYDVKM. CDR3 amino acids: CASSLGDRVYSNQPQHF. CDR3 in DNA: TGTGCCAGCAGTTTGGGGGACAGGGTTTATAGCAATCAGCCCCAGCATTTT. Looking up the rest from reference TRBV28 and TRBJ1-5 gives the full variable domain: DVKVTQSSRYLVKRTGEKVFLECVQDMDHENMFWYRQDPGLGLRLIYFSYDVKMKEKGDIPEGYSVSREKKERFSLILESASTNQTSMYLCASSLGDRVYSNQPQHFGDGTRLSIL.

The V and J genes are TRBV18 and TRBJ2-7; D is unresolved. CDR1 and CDR2 from the germline V gene are KGHSH and LQKENI. V dropped 0 bases and J dropped 4 bases, with 7 bases sitting between them. This CDR3 is built from 13 residues. The CDR3 spells CASSPPTGYEQYF. Written as DNA, the CDR3 is TGTGCCAGCTCACCACCTACCGGGTACGAGCAGTACTTC.

The rearrangement uses TRBV7-2 and TRBJ2-7; D is perhaps TRBD2 (6 bases). The CDR3 totals 16 residues. V lost 1 base and J lost 4, with 17 bases in between. Germline V gives CDR1 SGHTA, CDR2 FQGNSA. The DNA for the CDR3 is TGTGCCAGCAGCTTAGGGGCCTGGCAGGAGGGGTACGAGCAGTACTTC. This gives the protein CASSLGAWQEGYEQYF.

The J gene is TRBJ1-2, the V gene TRBV7-9; no definite D call. This CDR3 is built from 15 residues. Trimming removed 1 base at V and 3 bases at J, with 12 bases between. Germline CDR1 SEHNR, CDR2 FQNEAQ (reference sequence). The CDR3 spells CASSLGLIAHYGYTF. The CDR3 DNA reads as TGTGCCAGCAGCTTAGGGCTAATAGCGCACTATGGCTACACCTTC. Together with reference TRBV7-9 and TRBJ1-2, the CDR3 gives the full variable domain: DTGVSQNPRHKITKRGQNVTFRCDPISEHNRLYWYRQTLGQGPEFLTYFQNEAQLEKSRLLSDRFSAERPKGSFSTLEIQRTEQGDSAMYLCASSLGLIAHYGYTFGSGTRLTVV.

The chain combines TRBV27 with TRBJ1-6, with D maybe TRBD1 (5 bases). This CDR3 is built from 14 residues. Trimming removed 6 bases at V and 9 bases at J, with 15 bases between. Germline assignment: CDR1 MNHEY and CDR2 SMNVEV (reference sequence). In DNA form, the CDR3 reads TGTGCCAGCAGCCCCGACAGCACCGGTTCACCCCTCCACTTT. Protein: CASSPDSTGSPLHF.

CDR3 loop: CASSFAGRYEKLFF. The CDR3 region has the DNA TGTGCCAGCAGCTTTGCAGGGAGGTATGAAAAACTGTTTTTT. J is TRBJ1-4 and V is TRBV7-9; tentatively, D is TRBD1 (5 bases). The germline V gene encodes CDR1 SEHNR and CDR2 FQNEAQ (reference sequence). The V end was cut by 3 bases, the J end by 6 bases, with 11 bases between. The CDR3 has 14 amino acids.

The V and J genes are TRBV9 and TRBJ2-5, with TRBD2 as a possible D gene (6 bases). The CDR3 loop spans 14 amino acids. CDR1 and CDR2 from the germline V gene are SGDLS and YYNGEE. V shed 0 bases and J shed 5 bases, with 11 bases lying between them. The CDR3 bases are TGTGCCAGCAGCGTAGGAACTAGCTCGGAGACCCAGTACTTC. As protein: CASSVGTSSETQYF.

The chain combines TRBV7-3 with TRBJ1-3, with D hard to call. The CDR3 totals 13 residues. V was shortened by 2 bases and J by 3 bases, with 5 bases between the two germline ends. Germline lookup yields CDR1 SGHTA and CDR2 FQGTGA. As DNA, the CDR3 is TGTGCCAGCAGCTTAGGATATGGAAACACCATATATTTT. Its protein product is CASSLGYGNTIYF. Full variable domain (rest looked up from reference TRBV7-3 and TRBJ1-3): GAGVSQTPSNKVTEKGKYVELRCDPISGHTALYWYRQSLGQGPEFLIYFQGTGAADDSGLPNDRFFAVRPEGSVSTLKIQRTERGDSAVYLCASSLGYGNTIYFGEGSWLTVV.

A few counts support this clone. DNA of the CDR3: TGTGCCAGTAGTATTCTCTCGAGGGGCAATGAGCAGTTCTTC. The encoded protein is CASSILSRGNEQFF. This chain uses TRBV19 with TRBJ2-1; the D call may be TRBD1 or TRBD2 (5 bases each). CDR1 and CDR2 from the germline V gene are LNHDA and SQIVND (reference sequence). V lost 3 bases, J lost 6 bases, and 12 bases lay in between. This CDR3 is built from 14 residues.

V and J are TRBV19 and TRBJ2-2; D uncertain. The CDR3 is 14 amino acids. CDR1 and CDR2 (germline): LNHDA, SQIVND (reference sequence). Trimming shortened V by 7 bases and J by 5 bases, and 14 bases separated the two germline ends. The CDR3: CASNMADGTGELFF. In nucleotides, the CDR3 is TGTGCCAGTAACATGGCAGATGGAACCGGGGAGCTGTTTTTT. Using reference TRBV19 and TRBJ2-2 for the parts outside the CDR3, the full variable domain is DGGITQSPKYLFRKEGQNVTLSCEQNLNHDAMYWYRQDPGQGLRLIYYSQIVNDFQKGDIAEGYSVSREKKESFPLTVTSAQKNPTAFYLCASNMADGTGELFFGEGSRLTVL.

This clone is a singleton in its sample. The chain uses TRBV28 and TRBJ2-7; D is unclear. The length of the CDR3 is 15 residues. V dropped 5 bases and J dropped 0 bases, with 14 bases sitting between them. Germline lookup yields CDR1 MDHEN and CDR2 SYDVKM. The CDR3, as DNA: TGTGCCAGCAGTACCGGACGGTCGAGCTCCTACGAGCAGTACTTC. Amino acids: CASSTGRSSSYEQYF.

The chain links TRBV6-4 to TRBJ2-1; 14 nucleotides line up with TRBD2. Germline loops: CDR1 MRHNA, CDR2 SNTAGT. The CDR3 contains 15 residues. V trimming: 0 bases; J trimming: 9 bases; junction bases outside the gene matches: 1. The DNA of the CDR3 is TGTGCCAGCAGTGACTCGACTAGCGGGGGGGCTGAGCAGTTCTTC. Protein sequence: CASSDSTSGGAEQFF.

This sequence joins TRBV7-3 and TRBJ2-1; tentative D call: TRBD2 (6 bases). Germline CDR1 and CDR2: SGHTA and FQGTGA. The CDR3 spans 12 residues. The germline V and J ends were trimmed by 7 bases and 6 bases, with 10 bases remaining between them. CDR3 coding DNA: TGTGCCAGCAACGGGGGAGGCAATGAGCAGTTCTTC. Amino acids: CASNGGGNEQFF.

J is TRBJ1-5 and V is TRBV5-1; possibly TRBD1 for D (5 bases). CDR3 length: 15 amino acids. Trimming pared 0 bases from V and 0 bases from J, leaving 7 bases between. Germline CDR1 SGHRS, CDR2 YFSETQ. The CDR3 loop is CASSLGQNSNQPQHF. Written as DNA, the CDR3 is TGCGCCAGCAGCTTGGGACAGAATAGCAATCAGCCCCAGCATTTT.

V usage is TRBV11-1 and J usage is TRBJ2-2; TRBD1 agrees at 7 bases. This CDR3 is built from 18 residues. Germline CDR1 is SGHAT and CDR2 is FQDESV (reference sequence). The J segment lost 3 bases and the V segment lost 2 bases, leaving 12 bases of the junction unmatched. The CDR3, as DNA: TGTGCCAGCAGCTTATCCGTACTTGAGGGGGCGTACACCGGGGAGCTGTTTTTT. Translation gives CASSLSVLEGAYTGELFF.

The J gene is TRBJ2-1, the V gene TRBV19; 9 bases agree with TRBD2. V shed 1 base and J 4 bases; nucleotides not matched to a gene: 5. The CDR3 length is 16 residues. The germline gives CDR1 LNHDA, CDR2 SQIVND (reference sequence). The CDR3 loop is CASSIGGGGAYNEQFF. The DNA for the CDR3 is TGTGCCAGTAGTATAGGAGGCGGGGGGGCATACAATGAGCAGTTCTTC.

The chain links TRBV19 to TRBJ1-2; D is unclear. The germline gives CDR1 LNHDA, CDR2 SQIVND (reference sequence). The CDR3 runs 13 residues. Trimming removed 5 bases at V and 4 bases at J, with 11 bases between. The CDR3 sequence: CASSPGGAYGYTF. For the CDR3, the DNA is TGTGCCAGTAGTCCCGGCGGAGCCTATGGCTACACCTTC.

This rearrangement joins TRBV11-2 to TRBJ2-3, with TRBD2 matching 12 bases. CDR1 and CDR2 (germline): SGHAT, FQNNGV. V was pared by 2 bases and J by 5 bases, with 8 bases of the junction left unmatched. This CDR3 has 17 amino acids. The CDR3: CASSLLAGGQFKDTQYF. The CDR3, as DNA: TGTGCCAGCAGCTTACTAGCGGGGGGGCAGTTTAAAGATACGCAGTATTTT.

The genes are TRBV5-8 and TRBJ1-2; D is undetermined. Per germline, CDR1 SGHTS and CDR2 YDEGEE. V was pared by 1 base and J by 2 bases, with 9 bases between. The CDR3 loop spans 14 amino acids. The CDR3 bases are TGTGCCAGCAGCTTGCAATACATAAACTATGGCTACACCTTC. It specifies CASSLQYINYGYTF.

This clone was detected only a few times. The chain is built from TRBV7-2 and TRBJ1-6; 10 bases fit TRBD1. The CDR3 length is 16 residues. Germline CDR1 reads SGHTA; CDR2 reads FQGNSA. V trimming: 5 bases; J trimming: 7 bases; junction bases outside the gene matches: 8. The CDR3 sequence: CASSPGTGEGNSPLHF. Written as DNA, the CDR3 is TGTGCCAGCAGCCCCGGGACAGGGGAGGGCAATTCACCCCTCCACTTT.

The chain couples TRBV28 to TRBJ2-7, with 7 bases lining up with TRBD1. This CDR3 comprises 16 residues. Germline V CDR1 and CDR2: MDHEN, SYDVKM. Germline trimming cut 3 bases from V and 3 bases from J; bases unmatched to any gene: 11. The CDR3 loop is CASSLPGQDRSYEQYF. For the CDR3, the DNA is TGTGCCAGCAGTTTGCCCGGACAGGACCGAAGCTACGAGCAGTACTTC.

This clone was observed a few times. The chain combines TRBV5-1 with TRBJ1-6; 7 bases align to TRBD1. Trimming took 4 bases from V and 6 from J; bases not matched to a gene: 7. The CDR3 extends over 15 amino acids. Germline lookup yields CDR1 SGHRS and CDR2 YFSETQ. The CDR3 nucleotides are TGCGCCAGCAGCACCGGGACAGCCCTTAATTCACCCCTCCACTTT. Protein product: CASSTGTALNSPLHF.

The chain uses TRBV19 and TRBJ1-4, with a tentative D call TRBD1 (5 bases). This CDR3 has 14 residues. The V and J ends lost 5 bases and 4 bases respectively, with 11 bases between them. CDR1 and CDR2 (germline): LNHDA, SQIVND (reference sequence). CDR3 loop: CASSPRDGNEKLFF. Here the CDR3 DNA reads TGTGCCAGTAGTCCACGGGACGGTAATGAAAAACTGTTTTTT.